Shown below are 14 T cell receptor beta chains from a single sample sequenced in a study of blood T cell dynamics during melanoma immunotherapy. The study, taken as a whole, reports: The most clonal sorted CD8+ subset, immune-effector cells, was closest to cell-free DNA CDR3 sequences.

Sequenced by immunoSEQ multiplex PCR; TCRdb stores in-frame clones only, minus some. The table includes about 500 clones, roughly four fifths detected once. These receptors lack a known antigen. Time point in this sample: pre-treatment baseline. Memory T cells counted as immune-effector cells when CD3+ CD4- CD8+ CD45RA- CD45RO-high CD27- CCR7-. Sample: CD8+ T cells from blood, taken from a patient treated with checkpoint blockade. Receptor source: a human donor with melanoma.

The chain links TRBV7-2 to TRBJ1-1; 10 positions match TRBD1. Germline V gene data show CDR1 as SGHTA and CDR2 as FQGNSA. J was trimmed by 8 bases and V by 4 bases; bases with no gene match: 4. The CDR3 is made up of 13 amino acids. CDR3 coding DNA: TGTGCCAGCAGCTGGTCGGACAGGGGGGAAGCTTTCTTT. Its protein is CASSWSDRGEAFF.

The V call is TRBV27, the J call TRBJ2-7; D unclear. CDR3 length: 15 residues. CDR1 is MNHEY, CDR2 SMNVEV, per germline (reference sequence). With 2 bases removed from V and 5 bases from J, the gap between germline ends came to 16 bases. The CDR3 sequence: CASSLTPASPHEQYF. The CDR3 bases are TGTGCCAGCAGTTTAACCCCCGCATCCCCTCACGAGCAGTACTTC.

This rearrangement joins TRBV11-2 to TRBJ2-2; D might be TRBD2 (6 bases). CDR3 length: 15 residues. Looked up from germline, CDR1 is SGHAT and CDR2 is FQNNGV. V was clipped by 3 bases and J by 6 bases, with 14 bases between them. CDR3 DNA sequence: TGTGCCAGCAGCTTGAGGGACTCGAAGTCCGGGGAGCTGTTTTTT. This sequence encodes CASSLRDSKSGELFF.

The V call is TRBV13, the J call TRBJ1-4; 9 bases agree with TRBD1. Germline CDR1 and CDR2: PRHDT and FYEKMQ (reference sequence). V dropped 5 bases and J dropped 7; count of bases not matched to a gene: 11. The CDR3 runs to 16 residues. In DNA form, the CDR3 reads TGTGCCAGCAGCAGCCGGGACAGGGTGGGAGGTGAAAAACTGTTTTTT. Translated: CASSSRDRVGGEKLFF.

This chain uses TRBV19 with TRBJ2-1, with 8 bases lining up with TRBD1. J lost 9 bases, V lost 5 bases, and 3 bases had no gene match. The CDR3 loop spans 12 amino acids. Per the germline V gene, CDR1 is LNHDA and CDR2 is SQIVND (reference sequence). The CDR3 sequence: CASSQGAGEQFF. CDR3 nucleotide sequence: TGTGCCAGTAGTCAGGGGGCAGGTGAGCAGTTCTTC.

V is TRBV7-9 and J is TRBJ2-4, with unresolved D. Trimming took 5 bases from V and 2 from J, leaving 16 bases between them. The CDR3 consists of 16 residues. Looked up from germline, CDR1 is SEHNR and CDR2 is FQNEAQ (reference sequence). CDR3 nucleotide sequence: TGTGCCAGCAGCGCTACTGCCTCCCCCACCAAAAACATTCAGTACTTC. Its translation: CASSATASPTKNIQYF.

The chain has TRBV11-2 and TRBJ2-7; weak D call: TRBD1 (5 bases). The V gene's germline CDR1 is SGHAT and CDR2 FQNNGV. The CDR3 spans 14 residues. Trimming removed 1 base at V and 3 bases at J, with 10 bases between. The CDR3 here is CASSLAAGIYEQYF. DNA of the CDR3: TGTGCCAGCAGCTTAGCGGCAGGGATCTACGAGCAGTACTTC.

Concerning this clone: Additional DNA sequences in this sample encode the identical CDR3. This chain uses TRBV5-4 with TRBJ2-7, with TRBD1 matching over 11 bases. CDR1 is SGHNT, CDR2 YYREEE, per germline (reference sequence). The CDR3 length is 14 residues. J was trimmed by 4 bases and V by 4 bases; bases with no gene match: 4. CDR3 DNA sequence: TGTGCCAGCAGCGCCGGGACAGGGGGGTACGAGCAGTACTTC. It specifies CASSAGTGGYEQYF.

The gene calls are TRBV18 and TRBJ2-7, with D hard to call. The CDR3 spans 13 residues. Per the germline V gene, CDR1 is KGHSH and CDR2 is LQKENI. The V end lost 1 base, the J end lost 5 bases, and 9 bases lay between the germline ends. DNA for the CDR3: TGTGCCAGCTCACCACGATTCCAGGACGAGCAGTACTTC. It codes for CASSPRFQDEQYF.

DNA for the CDR3: TGTGCCAGCAGCTTATCTAGCGGGGGGACTTTCGACGAGCAGTACTTC. Translating it yields CASSLSSGGTFDEQYF. The rearrangement uses TRBV7-8 and TRBJ2-7, with 11 bases that match TRBD2. The CDR3 is made up of 16 amino acids. Trimming at V came to 2 bases and at J to 5 bases, leaving 8 bases not matched to a gene. CDR1 and CDR2 from the germline V gene are SGHVS and FQNEAQ. The full variable domain, completed using reference TRBV7-8 and TRBJ2-7, is GAGVSQSPRYKVAKRGQDVALRCDPISGHVSLFWYQQALGQGPEFLTYFQNEAQLDKSGLPSDRFFAERPEGSVSTLKIQRTQQEDSAVYLCASSLSSGGTFDEQYFGPGTRLTVT.

The V gene is TRBV7-9, the J gene TRBJ2-1, with a tentative D call TRBD2 (7 bases). The CDR3 has 15 residues. Germline V gene data show CDR1 as SEHNR and CDR2 as FQNEAQ (reference sequence). CDR3 nucleotide sequence: TGTGTCCTCGAGGGGGGGCCCCTCTCCTACAATGAGCAGTTCTTC. It is translated as CVLEGGPLSYNEQFF.

The chain uses TRBV4-1 and TRBJ1-5; TRBD1 aligns across 8 bases. Germline loops: CDR1 MGHRA, CDR2 YSYEKL. Losses at the gene ends were 0 bases for V and 3 bases for J; bases not matched to a gene: 13. The CDR3 spans 19 residues. The CDR3 DNA reads TGCGCCAGCAGCCAAGAAGGTGGCAGGGGGCGCGACGTCAATCAGCCCCAGCATTTT. Its protein product is CASSQEGGRGRDVNQPQHF.

V is TRBV14 and J is TRBJ2-1; no reliable D call. V was trimmed by 1 base and J by 9 bases, leaving 4 bases between them. The CDR3 consists of 11 residues. Looked up from germline, CDR1 is SGHDN and CDR2 is FVKESK. CDR3: CASSQVTEQFF. DNA of the CDR3: TGTGCCAGCAGCCAAGTAACTGAGCAGTTCTTC.

The rearrangement joins TRBV27 to TRBJ2-7, with a weak D call TRBD2 (6 bases). The CDR3 is made up of 14 amino acids. Per the germline V gene, CDR1 is MNHEY and CDR2 is SMNVEV (reference sequence). V lost 5 bases, J lost 3 bases, and 14 bases lay in between. The CDR3 protein is CASSLRSEGYEQYF. The CDR3 DNA sequence: TGTGCCAGCAGTCTCCGGTCGGAGGGCTACGAGCAGTACTTC.